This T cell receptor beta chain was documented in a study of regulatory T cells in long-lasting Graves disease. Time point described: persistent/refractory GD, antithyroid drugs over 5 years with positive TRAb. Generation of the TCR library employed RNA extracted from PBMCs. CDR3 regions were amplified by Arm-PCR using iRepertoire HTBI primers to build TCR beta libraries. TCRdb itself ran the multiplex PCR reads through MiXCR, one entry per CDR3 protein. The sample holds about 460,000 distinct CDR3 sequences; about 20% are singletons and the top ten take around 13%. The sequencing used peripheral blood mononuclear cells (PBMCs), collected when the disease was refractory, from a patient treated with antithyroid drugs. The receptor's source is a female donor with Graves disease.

CDR3 DNA sequence: TGCGCCAGCAGCCAACTAGGGACTAGCCAGTTCTACGAGCAGTACTTC. Protein: CASSQLGTSQFYEQYF. The V gene is TRBV4-1, the J gene TRBJ2-7, with 9 nucleotides matching TRBD2. The CDR3 runs 16 residues. Per the germline V gene, CDR1 is MGHRA and CDR2 is YSYEKL. Trimming removed 2 bases from V and 3 bases from J; junction bases left unmatched: 8.